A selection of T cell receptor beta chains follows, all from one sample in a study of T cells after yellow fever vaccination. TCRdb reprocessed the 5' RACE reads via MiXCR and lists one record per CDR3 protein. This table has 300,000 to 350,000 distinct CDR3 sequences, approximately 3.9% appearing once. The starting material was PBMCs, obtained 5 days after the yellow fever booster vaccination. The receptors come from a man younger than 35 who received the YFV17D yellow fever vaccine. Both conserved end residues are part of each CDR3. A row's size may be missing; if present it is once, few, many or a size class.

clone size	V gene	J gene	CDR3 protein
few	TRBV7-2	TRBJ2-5	CASSRLAGGPETQYF
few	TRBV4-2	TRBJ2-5	CASSLEDRVGQTQYF
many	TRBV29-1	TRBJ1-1	CSVEVRRGWATEAFF
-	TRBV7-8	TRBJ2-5	CASSLRFKGRETQYF
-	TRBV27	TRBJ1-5	CASSTRQGYQPQHF
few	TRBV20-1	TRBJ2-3	CSAPREGITDTQYF
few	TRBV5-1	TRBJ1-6	CASSLVGTENSPLHF
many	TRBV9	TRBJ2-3	CASSAGTSGRQYF
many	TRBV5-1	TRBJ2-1	CASSLAPKGGMYNEQFF
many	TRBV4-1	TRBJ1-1	CASSQDPQTEAFF
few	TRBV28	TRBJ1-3	CASRYMGRYSGNTIYF
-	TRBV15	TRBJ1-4	CATSRDLGGINEKLFF
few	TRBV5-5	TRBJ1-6	CASSFTGHPNSPLHF
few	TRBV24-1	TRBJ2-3	CATSPYSSTDTQYF
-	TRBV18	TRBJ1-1	CASCDPRVNTEAFF
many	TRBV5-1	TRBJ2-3	CASSLGAGSTDTQYF
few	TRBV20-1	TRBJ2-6	CSVRGSGANVLTF
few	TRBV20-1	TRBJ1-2	CSATGGDNYGYTF
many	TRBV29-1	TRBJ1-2	CSVELGNAYGYTF
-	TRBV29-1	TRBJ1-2	CSVGDTGYTF
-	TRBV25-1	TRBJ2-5	CASSTRALYQETQYF
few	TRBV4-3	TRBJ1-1	CASSPPGTGGYTEAFF
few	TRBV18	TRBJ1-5	CASSDRGLNQPQHF
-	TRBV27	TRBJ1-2	CASSLLGQGRDYTF
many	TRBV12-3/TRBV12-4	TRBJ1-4	CASSFLNEKLFF
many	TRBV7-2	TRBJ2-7	CASSSDRFTYEQYF
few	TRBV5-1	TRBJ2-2	CASSPGTTTGELFF
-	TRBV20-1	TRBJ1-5	CSARGQGGYQPQHF
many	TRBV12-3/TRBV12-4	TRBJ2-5	CASSSPVETQYF
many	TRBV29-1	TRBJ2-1	CSGGQGGWGNEQFF
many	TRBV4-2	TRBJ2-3	CASSQGTSGGADTQYF
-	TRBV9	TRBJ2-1	CASSVSRNEQFF
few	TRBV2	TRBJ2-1	CASSGGTGDNDEQFF
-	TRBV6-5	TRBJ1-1	CASSRFGNTEAFF
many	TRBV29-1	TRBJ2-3	CSATGHSTDTQYF